Following are 30 T cell receptor beta chains from one sample sequenced in a study of read filtering for tumor transcriptome and immune sequencing. The library was built from about 400 ng RNA with molecular barcoded adaptors for alpha/delta and beta/gamma chains. A single record per CDR3 protein comes from TCRdb applying MiXCR to the reads. The sample includes more than 70,000 distinct CDR3 sequences, about 22% of them seen just once. Sequencing was done on a sample of a population of CD138-negative cells sorted from bone marrow. Every receptor here comes from a donor aged 40 or older with multiple myeloma.

This clonotype came up many times. The chain joins TRBV20-1 to TRBJ2-1; the match to TRBD2 covers 10 bases. V gave up 6 bases and J gave up 7 bases; unmatched junction bases: 12. Germline V CDR1 and CDR2: DFQATT, SNEGSKA (reference sequence). This CDR3 spans 15 amino acids. The CDR3 sequence: CSANHPGLAFNEQFF. The CDR3 bases are TGCAGTGCAAACCATCCGGGACTAGCGTTTAATGAGCAGTTCTTC.

At least ten counts were recorded for this clonotype. This chain joins TRBV5-1 and TRBJ1-2, with D uncertain. Trimming removed 0 bases at V and 0 bases at J, with 6 bases between. This CDR3 has 14 residues. Germline V gene data show CDR1 as SGHRS and CDR2 as YFSETQ. The CDR3 is CASSLVQSNYGYTF. The DNA for the CDR3 is TGCGCCAGCAGCTTGGTACAGTCTAACTATGGCTACACCTTC.

About this clonotype itself: Just one base apart from a much larger clone, this may be a read error. The chain links TRBV28 to TRBJ2-7, with TRBD1 as a possible D gene (6 bases). Per germline, CDR1 MDHEN and CDR2 SYDVKM. This CDR3 comprises 13 residues. CDR3 nucleotide sequence: TGTACCCACGGAGACAGGTCCTCCTACGAGCAGTACTTC. Its protein product is CTHGDRSSYEQYF.

The table lists this clonotype with many counts. The gene calls are TRBV2 and TRBJ1-4; 9 bases are shared with TRBD1. The CDR3 runs to 13 residues. Germline V gives CDR1 SNHLY, CDR2 FYNNEI. J gave up 8 bases and V 7 bases, and 5 bases lay outside the gene matches. In DNA, the CDR3 is TGTGCCAGCACGGACAGGGGTAGGGAAAAACTGTTTTTT. Its translation is CASTDRGREKLFF.

To note about this clonotype: This may be a read error: a much more frequent sequence differs by one nucleotide. CDR3 residues: CSAGAYNEQFF. The CDR3 DNA sequence: TGCAGCGCCGGGGCCTACAATGAGCAGTTCTTC. The V gene is TRBV29-1, the J gene TRBJ2-1; D may be TRBD2 (5 bases). Germline CDR1 is SQVTM and CDR2 is ANQGSEA. V was pared by 7 bases and J by 2 bases, with 6 bases between. The CDR3 is 11 amino acids.

Points on this clonotype: Possible read error: a much larger clone is one base away. The chain carries TRBV18 and TRBJ2-7; D ambiguous. The ends were cut back, 6 bases at V and 5 bases at J, with 8 bases in the middle. From germline, CDR1 is KGHSH and CDR2 LQKENI. This CDR3 has 11 residues. The CDR3 DNA follows: TGTGCCAGCTCCCCGGAACACGAGCAGTACTTC. This translates into CASSPEHEQYF. The complete variable domain, with remaining parts taken from reference TRBV18 and TRBJ2-7, reads NAGVMQNPRHLVRRRGQEARLRCSPMKGHSHVYWYRQLPEEGLKFMVYLQKENIIDESGMPKERFSAEFPKEGPSILRIQQVVRGDSAAYFCASSPEHEQYFGPGTRLTVT.

Many counts were recorded for this clonotype. V gene TRBV7-3 combines with J gene TRBJ2-7, with D perhaps matching TRBD2 (6 bases). The CDR3 has 14 residues. The ends were cut back, 5 bases at V and 2 bases at J, with 13 bases in the middle. CDR1 is SGHTA, CDR2 FQGTGA, per germline. The CDR3 region has the DNA TGTGCCAGCAGCCTAGGAGGGGAGGCCTACGAGCAGTACTTC. Translating it yields CASSLGGEAYEQYF.

This clonotype was seen many times. The chain has TRBV6-1 and TRBJ2-7, with 8 bases fitting TRBD1. J lost 5 bases, V lost 8 bases, and 11 bases had no gene match. The CDR3 consists of 14 residues. Germline CDR1 and CDR2: MNHNS and SASEGT. The CDR3 bases are TGTGCCAGCCCCCCGGACAGGGTCGGTGACGAGCAGTACTTC. It encodes CASPPDRVGDEQYF.

This clonotype was counted at least ten times. The gene calls are TRBV6-2 or TRBV6-3 and TRBJ2-1, with 16 nucleotides matching TRBD2. The CDR3 extends over 19 amino acids. CDR1 MNHEY and CDR2 SVGEGT come from the germline V gene. V trimming: 6 bases; J trimming: 4 bases; junction bases outside the gene matches: 12. CDR3 sequence reads: CASSLLPGLAGGRYNEQFF. The CDR3 coding sequence is TGTGCCAGCAGCCTTCTCCCGGGACTAGCGGGGGGGCGGTACAATGAGCAGTTCTTC.

This clonotype has a handful of counts. The rearrangement joins TRBV4-1 to TRBJ2-7; D may be TRBD1 (6 bases). This CDR3 is 17 amino acids long. The V gene's germline CDR1 is MGHRA and CDR2 YSYEKL. V was pared by 0 bases and J by 3 bases, with 18 bases between. The DNA of the CDR3 is TGCGCCAGCAGCCAAGATCCTAGTCCAGGGGTCCTCTACGAGCAGTACTTC. Translated, it gives CASSQDPSPGVLYEQYF.

In its sample, this clonotype was seen a few times. This chain connects TRBV29-1 to TRBJ1-1, with D unclear. The V end was cut by 5 bases, the J end by 0 bases, with 13 bases between. CDR3 length: 14 amino acids. CDR1 is SQVTM, CDR2 ANQGSEA, per germline. This CDR3 reads CSVKRTYMNTEAFF. In nucleotides, the CDR3 is TGCAGCGTTAAACGGACTTACATGAACACTGAAGCTTTCTTT.

This clonotype was seen only once. One base away lies a much larger clone, so this may be a sequencing read error. The chain carries TRBV7-2 and TRBJ2-3; 12 bases match TRBD2. CDR1 is SGHTA, CDR2 FQGNSA, per germline. Trimming took 5 bases from V and 0 from J; bases not matched to a gene: 12. The CDR3 runs 19 residues. The CDR3 sequence: CASSAPRTSGIVSTDTQYF. In DNA, the CDR3 is TGTGCCAGCAGCGCCCCCAGGACTAGCGGGATTGTGAGCACAGATACGCAGTATTTT.

In its sample, this clonotype was seen a few times. V and J are TRBV5-1 and TRBJ1-1; the D is unclear. Germline assignment: CDR1 SGHRS and CDR2 YFSETQ. This CDR3 spans 13 amino acids. Deletions cut 0 bases from V and 8 bases from J, with 11 bases between. CDR3 in amino acids: CASSLAAGPEAFF. The CDR3 bases are TGCGCCAGCAGCTTGGCGGCAGGTCCCGAAGCTTTCTTT.

As regards this clonotype: One end of the junction fails to match germline, which may point to a read error. This chain uses TRBV18 with TRBJ2-2; D is perhaps TRBD1 (6 bases). Germline CDR1 and CDR2: KGHSH and LQKENI. The CDR3 spans 16 residues. The CDR3 nucleotides read TGTGCCAGCTCACCACGAGCAGGGGCGAACACCGGGGATCTGTTTTTT. Protein: CASSPRAGANTGDLFF. The full variable domain, its missing parts supplied by reference TRBV18 and TRBJ2-2, is NAGVMQNPRHLVRRRGQEARLRCSPMKGHSHVYWYRQLPEEGLKFMVYLQKENIIDESGMPKERFSAEFPKEGPSILRIQQVVRGDSAAYFCASSPRAGANTGDLFFGEGSRLTVL.

A word on this clonotype: Just one base apart from a much larger clone, this may be a read error. The rearrangement links TRBV5-1 to TRBJ2-5; no reliable D call. The CDR3 is made up of 11 amino acids. The germline gives CDR1 SGHRS, CDR2 YFSETQ. Trimming stripped 6 bases from V and 5 bases from J, with 8 bases between. The DNA of the CDR3 is TGCGCCAGCACTAGTAGGGAGACCCAGTACTTC. It encodes CASTSRETQYF.

The chain joins TRBV9 to TRBJ2-3, with a weak D call TRBD1 (6 bases). This CDR3 has 22 amino acids. The V gene's germline CDR1 is SGDLS and CDR2 YYNGEE. Between the trimmed V and J ends, which lost 0 bases and 4 bases, there was a span of 33 bases. The CDR3 loop reads CASSVDPSLLDRYPGVADTQYF. Written as DNA, the CDR3 is TGTGCCAGCAGCGTAGACCCATCGCTCTTAGACCGATATCCAGGGGTGGCAGATACGCAGTATTTT.

A remark on this clonotype: This sequence may be a read error, since a much larger clone differs from it by one base. The chain has TRBV19 and TRBJ2-7; TRBD2 aligns across 9 bases. Germline V lookup: CDR1 LNHDA, CDR2 SQIVND (reference sequence). The CDR3 totals 16 residues. The CDR3 is CASSMSLASGTYEPYF. The CDR3 DNA reads as TGTGCCAGTAGTATGAGTTTGGCTAGCGGGACGTACGAGCCGTACTTC. The full variable domain, in which reference TRBV19 and TRBJ2-7 provide the parts outside the CDR3, is DGGITQSPKYLFRKEGQNVTLSCEQNLNHDAMYWYRQDPGQGLRLIYYSQIVNDFQKGDIAEGYSVSREKKESFPLTVTSAQKNPTAFYLCASSMSLASGTYEPYFGPGTRLTVT.

Worth noting for this clonotype: This clone may be a read error of a much larger clone one base away. The CDR3 is CASKHRSLYNEQFF. The CDR3 DNA follows: TGTGCCAGTAAACACCGGAGCCTTTACAATGAGCAGTTCTTC. This chain uses TRBV12-3 or TRBV12-4 with TRBJ2-1; D remains unclear. V was clipped by 9 bases and J by 4 bases, with 16 bases between them. The CDR3 covers 14 residues.

This clonotype was found many times. The V gene is TRBV29-1, the J gene TRBJ2-1, with D possibly TRBD1 on 5 matching bases. The V end lost 3 bases, the J end lost 8 bases, and 8 bases lay between the germline ends. Germline CDR1 is SQVTM and CDR2 is ANQGSEA. There are 11 residues in the CDR3. The CDR3 region is CSVDWGYEQFF. CDR3 DNA: TGCAGCGTTGATTGGGGCTATGAGCAGTTCTTC.

Details on this clonotype: A single base separates this from a much larger clone, so it may be a read error. The gene calls are TRBV18 and TRBJ2-5; TRBD2 might be the D (5 bases). CDR3 length: 13 residues. Per germline, CDR1 KGHSH and CDR2 LQKENI. DNA of the CDR3: TGTGCCAGCACCCGAGGACTGAAAGAGACCCGGTACTTC. Translation gives CASTRGLKETRYF.

This clonotype was counted ten times or more. V usage is TRBV2 and J usage is TRBJ2-6, with a possible D match to TRBD1 (5 bases). Trimming pared 10 bases from V and 2 bases from J, leaving 6 bases between. CDR1 is SNHLY, CDR2 FYNNEI, per germline. The length of the CDR3 is 12 residues. In DNA form, the CDR3 reads TGTGCCACAGGGACTGGGGCCAACGTCCTGACTTTC. The encoded protein is CATGTGANVLTF.

This clonotype came up many times. This chain links TRBV5-5 with TRBJ2-3; D is unclear. Germline CDR1 and CDR2: SGHKS and YYEKEE (reference sequence). The germline V and J ends were trimmed by 6 bases and 1 base, with 3 bases remaining between them. The CDR3 totals 11 residues. The CDR3: CASTGTDTQYF. The CDR3 DNA reads as TGTGCCAGCACCGGCACAGATACGCAGTATTTT.

This clonotype was counted ten times or more. The rearrangement uses TRBV5-1 and TRBJ2-3; TRBD1 aligns across 8 bases. The germline V gene encodes CDR1 SGHRS and CDR2 YFSETQ. This CDR3 contains 14 residues. Trimming at V came to 4 bases and at J to 3 bases, leaving 4 bases not matched to a gene. The CDR3 region has the DNA TGCGCCAGCAGCCAGGACAGGGCTACAGATACGCAGTATTTT. As protein: CASSQDRATDTQYF.

This clonotype was recorded a few times. This chain joins TRBV19 and TRBJ1-4; no clear D. Per germline, CDR1 LNHDA and CDR2 SQIVND (reference sequence). The CDR3 contains 14 residues. V lost 6 bases and J 5 bases, leaving 13 bases between the germline ends. The CDR3 DNA follows: TGTGCCAGTAGACGCCAAGGGTCAAATGAAAAACTGTTTTTT. This sequence encodes CASRRQGSNEKLFF. The whole variable domain, remainder taken from reference TRBV19 and TRBJ1-4, is DGGITQSPKYLFRKEGQNVTLSCEQNLNHDAMYWYRQDPGQGLRLIYYSQIVNDFQKGDIAEGYSVSREKKESFPLTVTSAQKNPTAFYLCASRRQGSNEKLFFGSGTQLSVL.

This clonotype showed up many times. V usage is TRBV5-1 and J usage is TRBJ1-5; 9 nucleotides match TRBD1. This CDR3 has 15 residues. With 4 bases clipped from V and 6 bases from J, the junction kept 8 bases outside the gene matches. CDR1 and CDR2 (germline): SGHRS, YFSETQ. The DNA of the CDR3 is TGCGCCAGCAGCCCCACAGGGGGCGGGTTTCAGCCCCAGCATTTT. Residues: CASSPTGGGFQPQHF.

This clonotype was found many times. CDR3 DNA: TGCAGCGTTGAACCTCCGGACAGGAACACTGAAGCTTTCTTT. Amino acids: CSVEPPDRNTEAFF. The chain combines TRBV29-1 with TRBJ1-1, with D perhaps matching TRBD1 (6 bases). This CDR3 has 14 amino acids. Germline CDR1 reads SQVTM; CDR2 reads ANQGSEA. Trimming removed 2 bases from V and 1 base from J, with 11 bases in between.

In regard to this clonotype: A much larger clonotype is one base distant, so this may be a read error. The chain links TRBV29-1 to TRBJ2-4, with D perhaps TRBD1 (5 bases). The CDR3 runs 12 residues. Germline V gene data show CDR1 as SQVTM and CDR2 as ANQGSEA. V gave up 4 bases and J gave up 6 bases, with 10 bases separating them. CDR3 sequence: CSVVLQGNIQYF. CDR3 nucleotide sequence: TGCAGCGTTGTCCTTCAGGGAAACATTCAGTACTTC.

This clonotype has at least ten counts. The CDR3 protein is CSVEREGREQYF. DNA of the CDR3: TGCAGCGTTGAACGAGAGGGCCGGGAGCAGTACTTC. The chain couples TRBV29-1 to TRBJ2-7; possibly TRBD2 for D (5 bases). Trimming took off 2 bases at V and 7 bases at J, with 12 bases between the two ends. The CDR3 contains 12 residues. The germline gives CDR1 SQVTM, CDR2 ANQGSEA.

The table lists this clonotype with many counts. V usage is TRBV19 and J usage is TRBJ2-7; 8 bases fit TRBD1. This CDR3 region has 15 residues. V gave up 10 bases and J gave up 0 bases; unmatched junction bases: 11. Germline assignment: CDR1 LNHDA and CDR2 SQIVND (reference sequence). CDR3 residues: CATVPGTGNSYEQYF. As DNA, the CDR3 is TGTGCCACCGTCCCGGGGACAGGAAACTCCTACGAGCAGTACTTC.

Comment on this clonotype: This may stem from a read error, because a much larger clone lies one nucleotide away. V is TRBV6-1 and J is TRBJ1-5, with 9 bases lining up with TRBD1. This CDR3 contains 13 residues. From germline, CDR1 is MNHNS and CDR2 SASEGT. CDR3 in DNA: TGTGCCACCAACGACAGGGGGGTTCAGCCCCATCATTTT. It translates to CATNDRGVQPHHF.